This TCR beta chain was captured by sequencing in a study of response to subunit inactivated influenza vaccine. Germline V gene sequence: CDR1 DFQATT, CDR2 SNEGSKA (reference sequence). The CDR3 length is 14 residues. V was trimmed by 7 bases and J by 5 bases, leaving 20 bases between them. As regards this clonotype: Antigen specificity is unknown.

TCRdb fed the RT-PCR reads into MiXCR, producing one record per CDR3 protein. Among more than 200,000 distinct CDR3 sequences listed, about 12% were seen once. Notes on the study in general: The authors proposed limited new T cell recruitment per seasonal influenza vaccination.

This receptor was obtained from a man aged 50 or older who received an inactivated influenza vaccine. The genes are TRBV20-1 and TRBJ2-5; TRBD1 is a possible D gene (7 bases). Sequencing was performed on non-naive T cells sorted from PBMCs, taken less than 15 days before vaccination. CDR3: CSGSGPPDRETQYF. CDR3 DNA: TGCAGTGGTAGCGGTCCCCCGGACAGGGAGACCCAGTACTTC.